This is a list of T cell receptor beta chains from one sample in a study of identical twins. TCRdb re-derived calls from the 5' RACE reads in MiXCR, one entry per CDR3 protein. The table includes 400,000 to 500,000 distinct CDR3 sequences, roughly 20% detected once. The sample comprised naive T cells sorted from blood. The source is a man aged 45-60 years in good health. CDR3s include the opening cysteine and the closing phenylalanine or tryptophan. A D gene is named only where the DNA matches it firmly. Size tells how often a clone was seen (once, few, many) or the class of an expanded clone, and some rows leave it out.

few TRBJ2-7 13 TRBV20-1 NA TGCAGTGCTAGCGAGCGACTACCCTACGAGCAGTACTTC CSASERLPYEQYF
NA TRBJ2-3 12 TRBV6-1 NA TGTGCCAGCAGTGAACTTGGGGATACGCAGTATTTT CASSELGDTQYF
NA TRBJ2-1 13 TRBV7-9 NA TGTGCCAGCAGCTGGGACTCTTACTATGAGCAGTTCTTC CASSWDSYYEQFF
NA TRBJ1-6 14 TRBV7-6 TRBD1 TGTGCCAGCAGCCAGGGGGGATTCTATTCACCCCTCCACTTT CASSQGGFYSPLHF
many TRBJ2-3 14 TRBV20-1 TRBD1 TGCAGTGCAATGACAGGGGGCAGTCCAGATACGCAGTATTTT CSAMTGGSPDTQYF
NA TRBJ1-3 15 TRBV18 NA TGTGCCAGCTCACCAATGAGGGGGTCTGGAAACACCATATATTTT CASSPMRGSGNTIYF
NA TRBJ2-3 16 TRBV6-1 TRBD2 TGTGCCAGCACCAAGGTTAGCGGGGGGTCGACAGATACGCAGTATTTT CASTKVSGGSTDTQYF
few TRBJ2-1 16 TRBV21-1 NA TGTGCCAGCAGCAAAGCACCTAGCGGGAGGAAGGGGGAGCAGTTCTTC CASSKAPSGRKGEQFF
many TRBJ2-3 13 TRBV20-1 NA TGCAGTGCTAGAGTAGGCATACCAGATACGCAGTATTTT CSARVGIPDTQYF
many TRBJ2-7 14 TRBV7-6 TRBD2 TGTGCCAGCAGCCCACAATCTTCGGGGGGCGAGCAGTACTTC CASSPQSSGGEQYF
few TRBJ2-1 15 TRBV20-1 NA TGCAGTGCTAGCTTCGGGGCGAGCTCCTACAATGAGCAGTTCTTC CSASFGASSYNEQFF
NA TRBJ1-1 15 TRBV4-3 NA TGCGCCAGCAGCCAAGGGCACAGGACCAACACTGAAGCTTTCTTT CASSQGHRTNTEAFF
few TRBJ2-2 14 TRBV7-8 NA TGTGCCAGCAGCTTATCGGTTAGCACCGGGGAGCTGTTTTTT CASSLSVSTGELFF
few TRBJ1-2 16 TRBV4-3 NA TGCGCCAGCAGCCGGCTCCTTAGGGAACTGGTAGATGGCTACACCTTC CASSRLLRELVDGYTF
NA TRBJ2-7 15 TRBV5-1 TRBD1 TGCGCCAGCAGCTTGGGGACAGGGATCCCCTACGAGCAGTACTTC CASSLGTGIPYEQYF
few TRBJ1-1 13 TRBV9 NA TGTGCCAGCAGCGTAAGGGGGGCAACTGAAGCTTTCTTT CASSVRGATEAFF
few TRBJ2-3 17 TRBV7-2 TRBD1 TGTGCCAGCAGCTTAAACCTTGGGACAGGGGGTACAGATACGCAGTATTTT CASSLNLGTGGTDTQYF
many TRBJ2-7 14 TRBV18 TRBD1 TGTGCCAGCTCACCAACGGGACAGGGAAGCGAGCAGTACTTC CASSPTGQGSEQYF
NA TRBJ2-2 15 TRBV3-1 NA TGTGCCAGCAGCCAAGATATGGGCTACACCGGGGAGCTGTTTTTT CASSQDMGYTGELFF
many TRBJ2-1 13 TRBV27 NA TGTGCCAGCACTCCTGGGGGTAACAATGAGCAGTTCTTC CASTPGGNNEQFF